This is a list of T cell receptor beta chains from one sample in a study of spatial heterogeneity in lung cancer. TCRdb recomputed calls from the 5' RACE reads with MiXCR, one row per CDR3 protein. The data show 20,000 or so distinct CDR3 sequences, 2.5% to 4% seen once. The sequencing used PBMCs, collected at surgery. These receptors originate from a female donor with early-stage non-small cell lung cancer. CDR3s include the opening cysteine and the closing phenylalanine or tryptophan. Each record gives: V gene, J gene, clone size, D gene, CDR3 protein, CDR3 DNA. D genes are given only for firm matches. Some rows mark clone size as missing; the rest say once, few, many or name a class of expanded clone.

TRBV27,TRBJ1-2,many,NA,CASSGFYEANYGYTF,TGTGCCAGCAGTGGCTTTTACGAAGCTAACTATGGCTACACCTTC
TRBV20-1,TRBJ2-7,many,NA,CSARVVGRIHEQYF,TGCAGTGCTAGAGTTGTGGGGAGGATCCACGAGCAGTACTTC
TRBV4-1,TRBJ1-2,NA,TRBD1,CASSQGRTGTTPNGYTF,TGCGCCAGCAGCCAAGGGAGGACAGGCACTACACCCAATGGCTACACCTTC
TRBV20-1,TRBJ2-3,many,TRBD2,CSARPPTSPDTDTQYF,TGCAGTGCTAGACCACCGACTAGCCCCGACACAGATACGCAGTATTTT
TRBV12-3/TRBV12-4,TRBJ2-5,many,TRBD2,CASSLLAGEETQYF,TGTGCCAGCAGCCTGCTAGCGGGAGAAGAGACCCAGTACTTC
TRBV5-8,TRBJ1-2,few,TRBD1,CASSVTGNPYGYTF,TGTGCCAGCAGCGTGACAGGGAACCCATATGGCTACACCTTC
TRBV20-1,TRBJ2-2,NA,TRBD1,CSALGQGNTGELFF,TGCAGTGCTCTCGGACAGGGTAACACCGGGGAGCTGTTTTTT
TRBV5-1,TRBJ1-2,many,NA,CASSLESGGYTF,TGCGCCAGCAGCTTGGAGTCTGGGGGCTACACCTTC
TRBV25-1,TRBJ2-1,medium-sized,NA,CASGTGSYNEQFF,TGTGCCAGCGGAACGGGCTCATACAATGAGCAGTTCTTC
TRBV28,TRBJ1-2,many,NA,CASRFTDTNYGYTF,TGTGCCAGCAGATTTACGGATACTAACTATGGCTACACCTTC
TRBV5-1,TRBJ2-5,many,NA,CASRNGAGETQYF,TGCGCCAGCAGGAACGGGGCCGGGGAGACCCAGTACTTC
TRBV7-9,TRBJ2-3,many,TRBD2,CASSQSRGSPDTQYF,TGTGCCAGCAGCCAATCCCGCGGGAGTCCAGATACGCAGTATTTT
TRBV20-1,TRBJ2-1,few,NA,CSAPGALARNEQFF,TGCAGTGCTCCGGGGGCGCTCGCGAGAAATGAGCAGTTCTTC
TRBV5-6,TRBJ1-4,many,NA,CASSLTYGPNEKLFF,TGTGCCAGCAGCTTAACCTACGGACCTAATGAAAAACTGTTTTTT